A selection of T cell receptor beta chains follows, all from one sample in a study of blood T cell repertoires in COVID-19. Assay: immunoSEQ multiplex PCR; the TCRdb copy retains only in-frame clones and omits some. The sample includes about 140,000 clones, more than 65% of them seen just once. What was sequenced was peripheral blood. Receptor source: a human donor in a cohort sampled during active COVID-19. Each CDR3 is given with its conserved first and last residue. D genes are given only for firm matches. Clone size is stated in some rows and not others, as once, few, many or a class when expanded.

d_call	v_call	clone_size	j_call	cdr3_aa	cdr3_nt
.	TRBV3-1/TRBV3-2	.	TRBJ2-2	CASSQGGLANTGELFF	TGTGCCAGCAGCCAAGGGGGACTCGCGAACACCGGGGAGCTGTTTTTT
TRBD1	TRBV7-2	.	TRBJ1-6	CASSLEPGTGPNSPLHF	TGTGCCAGCAGCTTAGAGCCCGGGACAGGGCCAAATTCACCCCTCCACTTT
TRBD2	TRBV11-2	.	TRBJ2-1	CASAGGSSYNEQFF	TGTGCCAGCGCGGGGGGGAGCTCCTACAATGAGCAGTTCTTC
.	TRBV7-2	.	TRBJ2-7	CASSLVRDSYEQYF	TGTGCCAGCAGCTTAGTTCGGGATTCCTACGAGCAGTACTTC
TRBD1	TRBV27	.	TRBJ1-6	CASSLEIQGSSPLHF	TGTGCCAGCAGTTTAGAGATACAGGGGAGTTCACCCCTCCACTTT
.	TRBV9	.	TRBJ1-1	CASSDFPSTEAFF	TGTGCCAGCAGCGACTTCCCTAGCACTGAAGCTTTCTTT
.	TRBV2	.	TRBJ2-7	CVSTRDSYEQYF	TGTGTCAGTACCCGGGACTCCTACGAGCAGTACTTC
.	TRBV7-9	.	TRBJ1-4	CASSLARANPEKLFF	TGTGCCAGCAGCTTAGCGCGGGCGAATCCTGAAAAACTGTTTTTT
.	TRBV14	.	TRBJ1-1	CASSSRDSGAFF	TGTGCCAGCAGCTCGAGGGACTCCGGGGCTTTCTTT
TRBD1	TRBV11-2	.	TRBJ1-5	CASSLDRQSNQPQHF	TGTGCCAGCAGCCTGGACAGGCAGAGCAATCAGCCCCAGCATTTT
.	TRBV5-1	few	TRBJ1-1	CASSSRVRGTEAFF	TGCGCCAGCAGCTCGAGGGTTAGAGGGACTGAAGCTTTCTTT
.	TRBV5-1	.	TRBJ1-1	CASSGWDSSLMNTEAFF	TGCGCCAGCAGCGGCTGGGACTCTTCCCTAATGAACACTGAAGCTTTCTTT
TRBD1	TRBV5-1	few	TRBJ2-1	CASSLGTGSNEQFF	TGCGCCAGCAGCTTGGGGACAGGGTCCAATGAGCAGTTCTTC
TRBD1	TRBV5-1	.	TRBJ1-2	CASSSIRQGAGNYGYTF	TGCGCCAGCAGCTCCATCCGACAGGGGGCAGGCAACTATGGCTACACCTTC
.	TRBV6-5	.	TRBJ1-2	CASNGGIASGYTF	TGTGCCAGCAACGGAGGGATAGCCAGTGGCTACACCTTC